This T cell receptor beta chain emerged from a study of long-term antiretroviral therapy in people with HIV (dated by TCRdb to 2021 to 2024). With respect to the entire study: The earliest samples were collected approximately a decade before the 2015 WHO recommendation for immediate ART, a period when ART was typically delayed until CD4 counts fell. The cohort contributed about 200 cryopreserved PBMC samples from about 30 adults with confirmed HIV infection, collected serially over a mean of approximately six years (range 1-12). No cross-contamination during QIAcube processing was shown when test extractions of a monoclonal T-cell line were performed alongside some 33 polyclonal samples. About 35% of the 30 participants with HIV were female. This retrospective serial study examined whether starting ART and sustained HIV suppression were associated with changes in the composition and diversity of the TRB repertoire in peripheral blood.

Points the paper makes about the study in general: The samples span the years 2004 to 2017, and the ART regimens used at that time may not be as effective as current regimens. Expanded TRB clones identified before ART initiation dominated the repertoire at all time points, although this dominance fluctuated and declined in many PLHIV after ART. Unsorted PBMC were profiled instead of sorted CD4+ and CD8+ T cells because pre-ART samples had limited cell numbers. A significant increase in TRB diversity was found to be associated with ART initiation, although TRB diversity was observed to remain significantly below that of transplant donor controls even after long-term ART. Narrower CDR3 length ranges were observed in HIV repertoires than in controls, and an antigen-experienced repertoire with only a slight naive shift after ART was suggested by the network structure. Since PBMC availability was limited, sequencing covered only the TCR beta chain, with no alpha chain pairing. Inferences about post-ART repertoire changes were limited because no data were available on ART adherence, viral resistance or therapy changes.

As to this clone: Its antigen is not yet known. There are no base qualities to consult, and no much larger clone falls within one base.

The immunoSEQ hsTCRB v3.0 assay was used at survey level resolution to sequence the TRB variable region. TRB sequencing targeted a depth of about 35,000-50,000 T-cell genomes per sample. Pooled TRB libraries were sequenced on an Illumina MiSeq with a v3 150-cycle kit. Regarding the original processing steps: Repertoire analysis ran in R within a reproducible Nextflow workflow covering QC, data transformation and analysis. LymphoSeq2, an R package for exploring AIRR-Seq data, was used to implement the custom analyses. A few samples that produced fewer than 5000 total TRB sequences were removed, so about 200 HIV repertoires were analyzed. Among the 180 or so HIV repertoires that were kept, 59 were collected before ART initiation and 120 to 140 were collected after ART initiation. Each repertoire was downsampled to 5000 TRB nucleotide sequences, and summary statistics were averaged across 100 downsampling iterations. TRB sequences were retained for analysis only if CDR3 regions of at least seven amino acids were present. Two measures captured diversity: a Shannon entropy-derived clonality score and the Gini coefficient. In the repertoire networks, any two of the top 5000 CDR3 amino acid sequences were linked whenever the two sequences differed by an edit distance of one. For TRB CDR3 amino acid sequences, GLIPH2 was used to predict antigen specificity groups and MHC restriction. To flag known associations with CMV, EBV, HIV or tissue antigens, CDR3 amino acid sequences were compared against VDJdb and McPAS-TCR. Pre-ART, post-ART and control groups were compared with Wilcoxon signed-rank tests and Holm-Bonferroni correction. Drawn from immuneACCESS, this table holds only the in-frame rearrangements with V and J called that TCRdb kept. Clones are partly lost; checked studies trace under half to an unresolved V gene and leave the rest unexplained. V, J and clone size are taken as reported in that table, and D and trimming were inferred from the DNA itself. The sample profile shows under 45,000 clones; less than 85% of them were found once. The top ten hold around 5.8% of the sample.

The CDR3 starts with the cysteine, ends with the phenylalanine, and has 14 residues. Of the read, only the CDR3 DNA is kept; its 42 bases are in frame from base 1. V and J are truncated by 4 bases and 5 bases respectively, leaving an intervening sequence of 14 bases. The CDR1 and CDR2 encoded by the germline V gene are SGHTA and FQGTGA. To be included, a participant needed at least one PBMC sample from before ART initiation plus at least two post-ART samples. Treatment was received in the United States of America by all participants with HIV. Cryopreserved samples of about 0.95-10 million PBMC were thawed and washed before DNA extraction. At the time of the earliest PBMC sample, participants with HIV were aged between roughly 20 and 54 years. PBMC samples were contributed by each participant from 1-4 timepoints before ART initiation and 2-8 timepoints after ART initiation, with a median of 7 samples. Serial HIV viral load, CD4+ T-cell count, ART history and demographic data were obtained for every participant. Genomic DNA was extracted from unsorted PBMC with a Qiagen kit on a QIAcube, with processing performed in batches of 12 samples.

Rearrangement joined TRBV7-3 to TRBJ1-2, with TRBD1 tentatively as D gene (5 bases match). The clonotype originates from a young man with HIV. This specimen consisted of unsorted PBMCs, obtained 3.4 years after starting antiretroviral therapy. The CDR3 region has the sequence CASSSDPGGYGYTF. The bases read TGTGCCAGCAGCTCGGACCCTGGGGGGTATGGCTACACCTTC.